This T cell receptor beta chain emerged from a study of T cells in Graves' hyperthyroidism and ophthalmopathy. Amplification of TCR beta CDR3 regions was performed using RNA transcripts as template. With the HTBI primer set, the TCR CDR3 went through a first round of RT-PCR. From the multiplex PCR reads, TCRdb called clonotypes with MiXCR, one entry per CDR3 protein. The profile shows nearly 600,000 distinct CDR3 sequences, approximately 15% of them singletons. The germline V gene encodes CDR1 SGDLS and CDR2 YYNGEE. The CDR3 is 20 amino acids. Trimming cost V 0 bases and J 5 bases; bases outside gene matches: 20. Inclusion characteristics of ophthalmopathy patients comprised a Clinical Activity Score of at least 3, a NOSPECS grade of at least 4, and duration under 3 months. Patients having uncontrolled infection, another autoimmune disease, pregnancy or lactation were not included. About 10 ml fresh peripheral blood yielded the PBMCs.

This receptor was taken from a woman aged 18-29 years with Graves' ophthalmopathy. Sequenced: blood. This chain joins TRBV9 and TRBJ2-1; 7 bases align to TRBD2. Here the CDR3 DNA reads TGTGCCAGCAGCGTAGCATCGGTCCGCCTTTTCGGGAGGTCCCACAATGAGCAGTTCTTC. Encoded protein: CASSVASVRLFGRSHNEQFF.